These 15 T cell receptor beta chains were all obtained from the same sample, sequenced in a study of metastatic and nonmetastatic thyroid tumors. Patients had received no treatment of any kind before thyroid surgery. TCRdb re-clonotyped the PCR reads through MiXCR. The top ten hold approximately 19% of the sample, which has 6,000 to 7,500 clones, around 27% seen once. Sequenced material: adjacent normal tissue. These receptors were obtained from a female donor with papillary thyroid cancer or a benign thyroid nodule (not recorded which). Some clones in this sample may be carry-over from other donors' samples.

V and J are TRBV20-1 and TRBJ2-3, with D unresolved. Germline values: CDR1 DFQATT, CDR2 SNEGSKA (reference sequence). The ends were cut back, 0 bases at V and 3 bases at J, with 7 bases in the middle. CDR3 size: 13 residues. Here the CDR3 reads CSAREGRTDTQYF. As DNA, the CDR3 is TGCAGTGCTAGAGAGGGTAGAACAGATACGCAGTATTTT.

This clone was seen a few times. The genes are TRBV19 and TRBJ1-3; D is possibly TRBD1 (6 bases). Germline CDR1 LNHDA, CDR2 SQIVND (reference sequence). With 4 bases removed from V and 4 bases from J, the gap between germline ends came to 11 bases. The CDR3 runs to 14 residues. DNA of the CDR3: TGTGCCAGTAGTACCCCAGGGGCCGGAAACACCATATATTTT. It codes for CASSTPGAGNTIYF.

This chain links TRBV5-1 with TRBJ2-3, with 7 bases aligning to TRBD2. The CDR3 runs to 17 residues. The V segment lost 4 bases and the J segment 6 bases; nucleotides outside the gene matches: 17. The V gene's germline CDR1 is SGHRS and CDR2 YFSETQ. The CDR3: CASSTRLATPPGDTQYF. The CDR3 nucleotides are TGCGCCAGCAGCACACGACTAGCTACTCCCCCGGGGGATACGCAGTATTTT.

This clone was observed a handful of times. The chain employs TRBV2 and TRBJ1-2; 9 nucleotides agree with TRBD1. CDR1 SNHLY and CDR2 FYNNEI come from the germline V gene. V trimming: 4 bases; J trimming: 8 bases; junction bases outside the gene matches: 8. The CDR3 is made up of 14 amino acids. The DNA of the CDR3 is TGTGCCAGCAGTGGGGACAGGGATCTGTTCGGCTACACCTTC. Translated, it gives CASSGDRDLFGYTF.

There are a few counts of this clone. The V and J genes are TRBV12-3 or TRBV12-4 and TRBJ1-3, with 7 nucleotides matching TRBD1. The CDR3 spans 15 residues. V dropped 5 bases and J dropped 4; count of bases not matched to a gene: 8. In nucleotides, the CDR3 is TGTGCCAGCAGTCTTGAAGGGGGCTACGGAAACACCATATATTTT. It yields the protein CASSLEGGYGNTIYF.

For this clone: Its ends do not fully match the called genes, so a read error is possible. The CDR3 spells CASSYSTRSSYNEHFF. CDR3 sequence (DNA): TGTGCCAGCAGTTACTCGACCCGGAGCTCCTACAATGAGCACTTCTTC. The chain joins TRBV6-5 to TRBJ2-1; D unresolved. CDR1 is MNHEY and CDR2 is SVGAGI in the germline V gene. This CDR3 has 16 amino acids.

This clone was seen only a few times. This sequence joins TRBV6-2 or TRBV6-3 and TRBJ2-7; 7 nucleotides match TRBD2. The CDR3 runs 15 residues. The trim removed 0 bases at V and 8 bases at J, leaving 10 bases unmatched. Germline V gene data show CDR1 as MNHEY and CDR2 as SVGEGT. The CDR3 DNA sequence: TGTGCCAGCAGTTACTCGGGCGGGAGCCTTAACAAGCAGTACTTC. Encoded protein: CASSYSGGSLNKQYF.

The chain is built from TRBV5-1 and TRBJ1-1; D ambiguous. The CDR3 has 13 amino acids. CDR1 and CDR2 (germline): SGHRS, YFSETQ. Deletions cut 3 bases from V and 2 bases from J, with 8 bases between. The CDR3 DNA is TGCGCCAGCAGCTGGGGATCTAACACTGAAGCTTTCTTT. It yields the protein CASSWGSNTEAFF. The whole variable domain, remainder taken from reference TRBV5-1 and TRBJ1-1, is KAGVTQTPRYLIKTRGQQVTLSCSPISGHRSVSWYQQTPGQGLQFLFEYFSETQRNKGNFPGRFSGRQFSNSRSEMNVSTLELGDSALYLCASSWGSNTEAFFGQGTRLTVV.

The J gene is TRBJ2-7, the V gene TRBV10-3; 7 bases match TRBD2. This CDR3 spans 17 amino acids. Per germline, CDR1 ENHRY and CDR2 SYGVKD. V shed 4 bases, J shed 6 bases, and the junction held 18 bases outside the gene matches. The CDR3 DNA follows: TGTGCCATCAGTGGAGGGGTGGGTAGGGGAGGGGTACGCGAGCAGTACTTC. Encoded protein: CAISGGVGRGGVREQYF.

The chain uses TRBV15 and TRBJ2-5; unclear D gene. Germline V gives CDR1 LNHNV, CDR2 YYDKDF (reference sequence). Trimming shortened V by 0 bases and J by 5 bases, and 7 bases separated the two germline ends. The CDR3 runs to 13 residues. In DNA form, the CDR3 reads TGTGCCACCAGCAGAGATTGGGCGGAGACCCAGTACTTC. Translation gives CATSRDWAETQYF.

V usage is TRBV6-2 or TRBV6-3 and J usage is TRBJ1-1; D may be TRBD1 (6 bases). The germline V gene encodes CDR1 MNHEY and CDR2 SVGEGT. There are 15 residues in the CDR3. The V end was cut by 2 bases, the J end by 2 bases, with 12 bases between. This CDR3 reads CASSYLGQLNTEAFF. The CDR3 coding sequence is TGTGCCAGCAGTTACCTAGGACAGTTAAACACTGAAGCTTTCTTT.

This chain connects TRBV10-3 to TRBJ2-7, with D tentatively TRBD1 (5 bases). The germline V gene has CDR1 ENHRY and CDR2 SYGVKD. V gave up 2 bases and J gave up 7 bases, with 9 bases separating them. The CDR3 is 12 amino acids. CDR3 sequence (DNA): TGTGCCATCAGTGAGACAGGTCAGGAGCAGTACTTC. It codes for CAISETGQEQYF.

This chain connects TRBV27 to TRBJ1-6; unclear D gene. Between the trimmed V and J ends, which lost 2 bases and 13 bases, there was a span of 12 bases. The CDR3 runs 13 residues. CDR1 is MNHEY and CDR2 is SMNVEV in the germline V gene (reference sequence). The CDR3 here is CASSLAVWNPLHF. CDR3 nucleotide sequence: TGTGCCAGCAGTTTAGCGGTTTGGAACCCCCTCCACTTT.

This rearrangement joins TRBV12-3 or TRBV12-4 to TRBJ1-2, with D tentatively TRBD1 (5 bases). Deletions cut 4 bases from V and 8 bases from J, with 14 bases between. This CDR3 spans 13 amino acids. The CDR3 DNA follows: TGTGCCAGCAGTTACTTCCAGGGAAGAGGCTACACCTTC. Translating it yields CASSYFQGRGYTF.

CDR3 in DNA: TGCAGTGCTTCCCCCCTACAGGAGGGGACTGAAGCTTTCTTT. Translating gives CSASPLQEGTEAFF. The V and J genes are TRBV20-1 and TRBJ1-1; tentatively, D is TRBD1 (5 bases). The germline gives CDR1 DFQATT, CDR2 SNEGSKA (reference sequence). The CDR3 is 14 residues long. V lost 5 bases and J 5 bases, leaving 18 bases between the germline ends.